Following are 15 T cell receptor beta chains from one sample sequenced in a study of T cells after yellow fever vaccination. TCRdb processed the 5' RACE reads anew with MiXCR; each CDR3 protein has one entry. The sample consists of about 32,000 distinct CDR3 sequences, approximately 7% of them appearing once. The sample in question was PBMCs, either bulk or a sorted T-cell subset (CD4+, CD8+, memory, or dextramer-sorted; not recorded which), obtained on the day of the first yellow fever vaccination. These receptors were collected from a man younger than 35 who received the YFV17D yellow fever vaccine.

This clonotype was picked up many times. The DNA for the CDR3 is TGCAGTGTACCACCTCTCTCCTACAATGAGCAGTTCTTC. The encoded protein is CSVPPLSYNEQFF. This chain connects TRBV20-1 to TRBJ2-1, with D unresolved. Trimming removed 7 bases from V and 0 bases from J, with 10 bases in between. This CDR3 is built from 13 residues. Germline V gene data show CDR1 as DFQATT and CDR2 as SNEGSKA (reference sequence).

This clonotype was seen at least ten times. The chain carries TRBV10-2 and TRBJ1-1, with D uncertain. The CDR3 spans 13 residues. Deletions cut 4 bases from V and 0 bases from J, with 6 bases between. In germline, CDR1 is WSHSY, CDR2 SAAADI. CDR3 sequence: CASSGGVNTEAFF. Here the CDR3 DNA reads TGCGCCAGCAGTGGGGGAGTGAACACTGAAGCTTTCTTT.

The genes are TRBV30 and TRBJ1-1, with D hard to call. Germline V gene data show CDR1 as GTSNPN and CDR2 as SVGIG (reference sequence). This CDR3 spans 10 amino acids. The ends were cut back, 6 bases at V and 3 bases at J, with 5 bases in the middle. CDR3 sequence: CACIYTEAFF. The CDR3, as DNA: TGTGCCTGCATATACACTGAAGCTTTCTTT. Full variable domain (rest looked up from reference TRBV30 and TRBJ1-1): SQTIHQWPATLVQPVGSPLSLECTVEGTSNPNLYWYRQAAGRGLQLLFYSVGIGQISSEVPQNLSASRPQDRQFILSSKKLLLSDSGFYLCACIYTEAFFGQGTRLTVV.

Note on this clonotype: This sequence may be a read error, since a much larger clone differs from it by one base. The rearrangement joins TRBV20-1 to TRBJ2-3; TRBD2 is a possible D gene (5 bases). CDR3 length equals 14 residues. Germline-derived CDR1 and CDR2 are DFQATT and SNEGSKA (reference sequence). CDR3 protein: CSAQGGISTDSQYF. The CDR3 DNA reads TGCAGTGCCCAAGGAGGAATTTCCACAGATTCGCAGTATTTT.

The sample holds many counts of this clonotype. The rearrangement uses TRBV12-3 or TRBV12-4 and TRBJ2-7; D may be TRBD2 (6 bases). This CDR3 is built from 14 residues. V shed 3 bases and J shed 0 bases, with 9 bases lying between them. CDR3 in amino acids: CASSLEGSSYEQYF. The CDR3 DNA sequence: TGTGCCAGCAGTTTGGAGGGGAGCTCCTACGAGCAGTACTTC.

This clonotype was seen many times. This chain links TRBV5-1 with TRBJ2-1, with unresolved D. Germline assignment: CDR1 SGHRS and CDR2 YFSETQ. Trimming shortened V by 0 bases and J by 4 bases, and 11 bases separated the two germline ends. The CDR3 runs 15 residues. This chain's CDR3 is CASSLVLTSYNEQFF. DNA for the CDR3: TGCGCCAGCAGCTTGGTTCTAACCTCTTACAATGAGCAGTTCTTC.

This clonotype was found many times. The chain's CDR3 is CASSQTGGNEKLFF. CDR3 nucleotide sequence: TGTGCCAGCAGCCAGACAGGCGGGAATGAAAAACTGTTTTTT. The J gene is TRBJ1-4, the V gene TRBV3-1; a weak D match, TRBD1 (6 bases). In germline, CDR1 is LGHDT, CDR2 YNNKEL (reference sequence). CDR3 length: 14 residues. Trimming stripped 3 bases from V and 5 bases from J, with 10 bases between.

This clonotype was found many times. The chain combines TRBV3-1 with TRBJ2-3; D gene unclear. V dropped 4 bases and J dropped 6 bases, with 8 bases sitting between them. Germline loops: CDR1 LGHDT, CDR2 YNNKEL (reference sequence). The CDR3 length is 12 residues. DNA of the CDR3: TGTGCCAGCAGCCCAAGTGGGGATACGCAGTATTTT. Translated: CASSPSGDTQYF.

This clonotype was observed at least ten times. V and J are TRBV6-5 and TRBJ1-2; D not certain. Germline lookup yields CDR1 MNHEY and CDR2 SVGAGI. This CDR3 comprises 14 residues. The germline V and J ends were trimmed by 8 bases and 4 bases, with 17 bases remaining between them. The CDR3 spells CASRLITAVYGYTF. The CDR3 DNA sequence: TGTGCCAGCCGCCTCATTACAGCAGTCTATGGCTACACCTTC.

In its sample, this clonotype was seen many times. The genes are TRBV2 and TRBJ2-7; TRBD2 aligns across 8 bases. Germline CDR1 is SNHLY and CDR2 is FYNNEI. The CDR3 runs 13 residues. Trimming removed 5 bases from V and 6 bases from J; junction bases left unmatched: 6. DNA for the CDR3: TGTGCCAGCAGTCTGGGACTAGAGGTCGAGCAGTACTTC. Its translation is CASSLGLEVEQYF.

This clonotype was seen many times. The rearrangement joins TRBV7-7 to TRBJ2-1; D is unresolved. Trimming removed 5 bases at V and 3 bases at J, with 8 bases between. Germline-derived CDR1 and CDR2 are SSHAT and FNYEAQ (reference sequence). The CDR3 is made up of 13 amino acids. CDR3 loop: CASSPDGYNEQFF. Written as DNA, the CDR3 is TGTGCCAGCAGCCCGGACGGCTACAATGAGCAGTTCTTC. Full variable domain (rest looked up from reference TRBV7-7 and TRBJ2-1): GAGVSQSPRYKVTKRGQDVTLRCDPISSHATLYWYQQALGQGPEFLTYFNYEAQPDKSGLPSDRFSAERPEGSISTLTIQRTEQRDSAMYRCASSPDGYNEQFFGPGTRLTVL.

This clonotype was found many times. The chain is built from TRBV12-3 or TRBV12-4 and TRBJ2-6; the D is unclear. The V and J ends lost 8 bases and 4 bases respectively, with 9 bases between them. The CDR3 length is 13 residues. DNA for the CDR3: TGTGCCAGCTTTGTTGGGGGGGCCAACGTCCTGACTTTC. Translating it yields CASFVGGANVLTF.

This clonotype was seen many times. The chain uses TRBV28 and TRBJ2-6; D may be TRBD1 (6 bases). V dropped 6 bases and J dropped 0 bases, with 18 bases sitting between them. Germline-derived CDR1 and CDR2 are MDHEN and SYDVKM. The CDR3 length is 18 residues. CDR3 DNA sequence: TGTGCCAGCAGGTACCGCGGACAGCCTTCCTCTGGGGCCAACGTCCTGACTTTC. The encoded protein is CASRYRGQPSSGANVLTF.

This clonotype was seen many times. CDR3 sequence (DNA): TGTGCCAGCAGTTCCGGCGGATTCTCCTATAATTCACCCCTCCACTTT. Amino acid sequence: CASSSGGFSYNSPLHF. The chain combines TRBV12-3 or TRBV12-4 with TRBJ1-6; D unclear. This CDR3 comprises 16 residues. Trimming cost V 4 bases and J 0 bases, with 10 bases left between them.

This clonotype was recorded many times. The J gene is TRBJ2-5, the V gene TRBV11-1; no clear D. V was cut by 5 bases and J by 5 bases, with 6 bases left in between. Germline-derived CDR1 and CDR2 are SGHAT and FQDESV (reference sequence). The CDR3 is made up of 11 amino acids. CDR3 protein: CASSTRETQYF. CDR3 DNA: TGTGCCAGCAGCACCCGGGAGACCCAGTACTTC.